Listed below are T cell receptor beta chains from one sample, sequenced in a study of blood T cell repertoires in COVID-19. Assay used: immunoSEQ multiplex PCR; TCRdb lists only in-frame clones, some missing. Of about 330,000 clones listed, over 70% are singletons. The sample taken for sequencing was PBMCs or T cells enriched from blood (not recorded which). The origin of the receptors is a man aged 30 to 45 who had recovered from COVID-19. Both conserved end residues are part of each CDR3. D genes are given only for firm matches. For some rows the clone size is stated as once, few or many, or as a class when expanded; others skip it.

CDR3aa | CDR3nt | d_gene | v_gene | abundance | len | j_gene
CASSERGPLNSPLHF | TGTGCCAGCAGTGAAAGGGGGCCTCTTAATTCACCCCTCCACTTT | TRBD1 | TRBV2 | . | 15 | TRBJ1-6
CASSLMGDSNQPQHF | TGTGCCAGCAGCTTGATGGGAGATAGCAATCAGCCCCAGCATTTT | . | TRBV5-6 | . | 15 | TRBJ1-5
CASSVPSGFGGYTF | TGTGCCAGCAGCGTACCCTCCGGGTTTGGTGGCTACACCTTC | . | TRBV9 | . | 14 | TRBJ1-2
CASSFSGSGTEAFF | TGTGCCAGCAGCTTCTCCGGTTCGGGGACTGAAGCTTTCTTT | . | TRBV5-6 | . | 14 | TRBJ1-1
CATTPRGGVGEAFF | TGTGCCACCACCCCCCGAGGGGGGGTTGGTGAAGCTTTCTTT | . | TRBV15 | once | 14 | TRBJ1-1
CASKNGREAETQYF | TGTGCCAGCAAGAATGGCAGGGAGGCAGAGACCCAGTACTTC | . | TRBV28 | . | 14 | TRBJ2-5
CASSQAKDEQYF | TGTGCCAGCAGCCAGGCTAAGGACGAGCAGTACTTC | . | TRBV7-3 | few | 12 | TRBJ2-7
CASSNPGGQETQYF | TGTGCCAGCAGCAACCCCGGCGGACAAGAGACCCAGTACTTC | . | TRBV3-1/TRBV3-2 | . | 14 | TRBJ2-5
CASSLYSNQPQHF | TGTGCCAGCAGCTTGTATAGCAATCAGCCCCAGCATTTT | . | TRBV5-6 | . | 13 | TRBJ1-5
CASSIGVGGGNQPQHF | TGTGCCAGTAGTATAGGGGTAGGAGGAGGCAATCAGCCCCAGCATTTT | . | TRBV19 | . | 16 | TRBJ1-5
CASSLAAGLVAF | TGTGCCAGCAGCTTGGCCGCCGGGTTAGTAGCCTTC | . | TRBV5-6 | . | 12 | TRBJ1-2
CASSLQTSGGYNEQFF | TGTGCCAGCAGTTTACAGACTAGCGGGGGGTACAATGAGCAGTTCTTC | TRBD2 | TRBV27 | . | 16 | TRBJ2-1
CASRMTGTIYGYTF | TGTGCCAGCAGAATGACCGGGACAATCTATGGCTACACCTTC | . | TRBV5-4 | . | 14 | TRBJ1-2
CASSPRRAAYEQYF | TGTGCCAGCAGTCCCCGGAGGGCCGCTTACGAGCAGTACTTC | . | TRBV27 | . | 14 | TRBJ2-7
CASSFVRGGPEHYGYTF | TGTGCCAGCAGTTTCGTTCGAGGAGGCCCGGAACACTATGGCTACACCTTC | . | TRBV27 | . | 17 | TRBJ1-2
CASSRTGSNQPQHF | TGTGCCAGTAGTAGGACAGGTAGCAATCAGCCCCAGCATTTT | TRBD1 | TRBV19 | . | 14 | TRBJ1-5
CASSQSTNSGDNEQFF | TGTGCCAGCAGCCAGAGTACGAATAGCGGGGACAATGAGCAGTTCTTC | TRBD2 | TRBV4-2 | . | 16 | TRBJ2-1
CASSRLRRDSSTDTQYF | TGTGCCAGCAGTCGCCTACGCCGGGACTCCTCCACAGATACGCAGTATTTT | . | TRBV27 | . | 17 | TRBJ2-3
CASSLSAPGWGNTIYF | TGTGCCAGCAGTTTATCGGCGCCAGGGTGGGGAAACACCATATATTTT | . | TRBV27 | . | 16 | TRBJ1-3
CASSIGETQYF | TGTGCCAGCAGTATCGGGGAGACCCAGTACTTC | . | TRBV12-3/TRBV12-4 | . | 11 | TRBJ2-5
CASSWGPGTGLYNEQFF | TGTGCCAGCAGCTGGGGCCCTGGGACAGGGCTTTACAATGAGCAGTTCTTC | TRBD1 | TRBV5-6 | . | 17 | TRBJ2-1
CASRERTGNFGEQFF | TGTGCCAGCAGGGAGAGGACAGGGAACTTCGGTGAGCAGTTCTTC | TRBD1 | TRBV6-5 | few | 15 | TRBJ2-1
CAISLSGGATDTQYF | TGTGCCATCAGTCTCAGCGGGGGGGCCACAGATACGCAGTATTTT | TRBD2 | TRBV10-3 | . | 15 | TRBJ2-3
CAWNQKGLWSQPQHF | TGTGCCTGGAACCAGAAGGGGTTGTGGAGTCAGCCCCAGCATTTT | . | TRBV30 | . | 15 | TRBJ1-5
CASSEEGYRTGELFF | TGTGCCAGCAGTGAAGAGGGGTATCGGACCGGGGAGCTGTTTTTT | . | TRBV2 | once | 15 | TRBJ2-2
CASSSRVQETQYF | TGTGCCAGCAGTAGCAGAGTCCAAGAGACCCAGTACTTC | . | TRBV5-6 | once | 13 | TRBJ2-5
CASSQGGVETQYF | TGTGCCAGCAGCCAGGGGGGGGTAGAGACCCAGTACTTC | TRBD2 | TRBV3-1/TRBV3-2 | . | 13 | TRBJ2-5
CASSLGLAEYNEQFF | TGTGCCAGCAGCTTAGGCCTAGCGGAGTACAATGAGCAGTTCTTC | TRBD2 | TRBV7-9 | . | 15 | TRBJ2-1
CASSDSKQGVSGYTF | TGTGCCAGCAGTGACTCGAAACAGGGGGTGTCTGGCTACACCTTC | TRBD1 | TRBV6-4 | . | 15 | TRBJ1-2
CATSDQGAVTGELFF | TGTGCCACCAGTGACCAGGGGGCGGTCACCGGGGAGCTGTTTTTT | TRBD1 | TRBV24-1 | . | 15 | TRBJ2-2
CAWSIAGGNTIYF | TGTGCCTGGAGTATTGCAGGAGGAAACACCATATATTTT | . | TRBV30 | once | 13 | TRBJ1-3
CASSLQGPGELFF | TGCGCCAGCAGCCTACAGGGCCCCGGGGAGCTGTTTTTT | . | TRBV5-1 | . | 13 | TRBJ2-2
CASSRTSGGPYEQYF | TGTGCCAGCAGCCGAACTAGCGGGGGCCCCTACGAGCAGTACTTC | TRBD2 | TRBV14 | . | 15 | TRBJ2-7
CASSKGQGSSGEQYF | TGTGCCAGCAGCAAGGGACAGGGGTCGAGCGGAGAGCAGTACTTC | TRBD1 | TRBV2 | . | 15 | TRBJ2-7
CASSLAGGQINQPQHF | TGTGCCAGCAGCTTGGCCGGTGGGCAGATTAATCAGCCCCAGCATTTT | . | TRBV5-6 | . | 16 | TRBJ1-5
CASSLGGGGKVRMNTEAFF | TGCGCCAGCAGCTTGGGGGGTGGGGGGAAGGTCCGCATGAACACTGAAGCTTTCTTT | . | TRBV5-1 | . | 19 | TRBJ1-1
CASSSTGRQPQHF | TGTGCCAGTAGTTCGACAGGGAGGCAGCCCCAGCATTTT | TRBD1 | TRBV19 | . | 13 | TRBJ1-5
CATSDNRWTGTDTQYF | TGTGCCACCAGTGACAACCGATGGACAGGCACAGATACGCAGTATTTT | . | TRBV24-1 | . | 16 | TRBJ2-3
CASRRASAQYF | TGCGCCAGCAGGAGGGCCAGCGCCCAGTACTTC | . | TRBV10-2 | . | 11 | TRBJ2-5
CASSWGQGNTGELFF | TGCGCCAGCAGCTGGGGACAGGGAAACACCGGGGAGCTGTTTTTT | TRBD1 | TRBV5-1 | . | 15 | TRBJ2-2
CASSPRSAHSNEKLFF | TGTGCCAGCAGCCCCCGGTCCGCCCACTCTAATGAAAAACTGTTTTTT | . | TRBV3-1/TRBV3-2 | once | 16 | TRBJ1-4
CATSQTQGSPYNEQFF | TGTGCCACCAGTCAAACCCAGGGTTCCCCCTACAATGAGCAGTTCTTC | . | TRBV24-1 | . | 16 | TRBJ2-1
CASSYVQGTYNEQFF | TGTGCCAGCAGTTACGTACAGGGAACTTACAATGAGCAGTTCTTC | . | TRBV6-5 | once | 15 | TRBJ2-1
CASRRVGYEQYF | TGTGCCAGCAGGAGGGTTGGCTACGAGCAGTACTTC | . | TRBV6-5 | . | 12 | TRBJ2-7
CASSPDRVTGKLFF | TGTGCCAGCAGCCCAGACAGGGTCACCGGAAAACTGTTTTTT | TRBD1 | TRBV7-8 | once | 14 | TRBJ1-4
CASSPTGGTDTQYF | TGTGCCAGCAGCCCCACAGGGGGCACAGATACGCAGTATTTT | TRBD1 | TRBV7-3 | . | 14 | TRBJ2-3
CASSLNTGGNQPQHF | TGCGCCAGCAGCTTAAATACAGGGGGCAATCAGCCCCAGCATTTT | TRBD1 | TRBV5-1 | . | 15 | TRBJ1-5
CASSLAGSYEQYF | TGTGCCAGCAGCTTGGCAGGCTCCTACGAGCAGTACTTC | . | TRBV5-4 | . | 13 | TRBJ2-7
CASSLVGRGVRYGYTF | TGTGCCAGCAGCTTAGTCGGCAGGGGAGTTCGCTATGGCTACACCTTC | . | TRBV7-2 | . | 16 | TRBJ1-2
CAWSVGQGRGSNQPQHF | TGTGCCTGGAGTGTAGGCCAAGGCAGGGGAAGCAATCAGCCCCAGCATTTT | . | TRBV30 | . | 17 | TRBJ1-5
CAWYPLGQSKLDTIYF | TGTGCCTGGTACCCCCTGGGGCAGTCTAAGTTAGACACCATATATTTT | . | TRBV30 | . | 16 | TRBJ1-3
CATSDSGTPINTGELFF | TGTGCCACCAGTGATTCCGGGACACCCATTAACACCGGGGAGCTGTTTTTT | . | TRBV24-1 | . | 17 | TRBJ2-2
CASSPTGGDSEQYF | TGTGCCAGCAGCCCTACAGGGGGGGACAGCGAGCAGTACTTC | . | TRBV9 | . | 14 | TRBJ2-7
CASSLAGSWVFF | TGTGCCAGCAGCTTAGCGGGCTCATGGGTGTTTTTT | . | TRBV7-9 | . | 12 | TRBJ1-4